Below, one T cell receptor beta chain is given with its context. In the study's own analysis: The authors estimated nucleated cell counts from reference gene primer amplification. Generated by immunoSEQ multiplex PCR, the TCRdb table keeps only in-frame clones and is missing some. V and J calls and clone size are copied from that table; D and trimming were computed from the DNA. The data hold 200,000 to 250,000 clones, with around 88% observed a single time. This specimen belongs to a study of blood T cell repertoires in COVID-19. Study information: From T cells, B-cell-depleted T cells, or PBMCs came the material, which was cDNA or gDNA.

The study assigned cohorts using participant-reported clinical history. All exposed participants met a person with COVID-19 within 2 weeks before entering the study. The germline gives CDR1 SGHRS, CDR2 YFSETQ. The CDR3 length is 19 residues. V lost 4 bases and J lost 0; bases outside the gene matches: 8. The chain recombines TRBV5-1 with TRBJ2-1; 15 bases fit TRBD2. Sequenced input: PBMCs or T cells enriched from blood (not recorded which). This receptor was obtained from a woman aged 30 to 39 who had been exposed to COVID-19. The DNA for the CDR3 is TGCGCCAGCAGCCCGGTGGGGACTAGCGGGGGGAGCTCCTACAATGAGCAGTTCTTC. Translating it yields CASSPVGTSGGSSYNEQFF. The full variable domain, in which reference TRBV5-1 and TRBJ2-1 provide the parts outside the CDR3, is KAGVTQTPRYLIKTRGQQVTLSCSPISGHRSVSWYQQTPGQGLQFLFEYFSETQRNKGNFPGRFSGRQFSNSRSEMNVSTLELGDSALYLCASSPVGTSGGSSYNEQFFGPGTRLTVL.